This TCR beta chain originates from a study of shared clonotypes between healthy human individuals. Germline CDR1 reads MGHRA; CDR2 reads YSYEKL. This CDR3 spans 14 amino acids. Deletions cut 0 bases from V and 8 bases from J, with 13 bases between. The assay was immunoSEQ multiplex PCR, and TCRdb's table has in-frame clones only and misses some. The sample has around 88,000 clones, 60% to 75% seen once; the top ten hold approximately 50%. The rearrangement joins TRBV4-1 to TRBJ1-2; D gene uncertain. The receptor was isolated from a man aged 25 to 40 in good health. Sequencing was performed on memory CD8+ T cells sorted from blood. Stated subset: CD45RO+ cells pooled with CCR7-negative TemRA cells. The CDR3 nucleotides read TGCGCCAGCAGCCAAGAAAGCAGGTTGCGAGGCTACACCTTC. Protein: CASSQESRLRGYTF.